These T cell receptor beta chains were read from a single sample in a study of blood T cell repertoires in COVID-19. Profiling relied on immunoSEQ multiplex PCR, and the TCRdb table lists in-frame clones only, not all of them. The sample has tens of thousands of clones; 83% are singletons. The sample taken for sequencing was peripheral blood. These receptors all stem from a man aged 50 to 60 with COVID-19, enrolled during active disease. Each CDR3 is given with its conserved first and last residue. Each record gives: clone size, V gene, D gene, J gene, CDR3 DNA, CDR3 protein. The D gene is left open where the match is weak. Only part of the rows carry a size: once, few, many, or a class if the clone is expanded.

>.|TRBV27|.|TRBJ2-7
TGTGCCAGCAGTTCTACAGGCCCCTACGAGCAGTACTTC
CASSSTGPYEQYF
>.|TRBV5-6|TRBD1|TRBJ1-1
TGTGCCAGCAGCTACTTGGACAGGGACAACACTGAAGCTTTCTTT
CASSYLDRDNTEAFF
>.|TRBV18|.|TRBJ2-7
TGTGCCAGCTCACCATTTGGACTGTCCTATTACGAGCAGTACTTC
CASSPFGLSYYEQYF
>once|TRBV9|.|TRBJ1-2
TGTGCCAGCAGCGTAGTGGGCCAGGGGCCCCTCTATGGCTACACCTTC
CASSVVGQGPLYGYTF
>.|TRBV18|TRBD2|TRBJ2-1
TGTGCCAGCTCAGCCGCACGGCCCGGCGGGAGGGCCGGCGCTGAGCAGTTCTTC
CASSAARPGGRAGAEQFF
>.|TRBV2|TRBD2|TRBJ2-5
TGTGCCAGCAGCCCGAGTTTCGGGAGGGGGGGGGAGACCCAGTACTTC
CASSPSFGRGGETQYF
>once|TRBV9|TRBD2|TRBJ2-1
TGTGCCAGCAGCCCCAGACTAGCGGGAGGGCCCCACAATGAGCAGTTCTTC
CASSPRLAGGPHNEQFF
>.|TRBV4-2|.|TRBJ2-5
TGTGCCAGCAGCCAACAACAGGAGTGGGAGACCCAGTACTTC
CASSQQQEWETQYF
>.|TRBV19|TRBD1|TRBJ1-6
TGTGCCAGTAGCCGGGACAGGGGTTCACCCCTCCACTTT
CASSRDRGSPLHF
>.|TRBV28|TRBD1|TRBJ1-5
TGTGCCAGCAGTACCGCATACAGGGGATGGCAGCCCCAGCATTTT
CASSTAYRGWQPQHF
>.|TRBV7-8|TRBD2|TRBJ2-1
TGTGCCAGCAGCGTAACTAGCGGGGACGCCCATCGGAATGAGCAGTTCTTC
CASSVTSGDAHRNEQFF
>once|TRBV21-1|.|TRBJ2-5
TGTGCCAGCAGCAAACGGTGTACGGCACAGGCAAACTTCCAAGAGACCCAGTACTTC
CASSKRCTAQANFQETQYF
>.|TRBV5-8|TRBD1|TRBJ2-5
TGTGCCAGCAGCCCGGGGACAGTTCGGGAGACCCAGTACTTC
CASSPGTVRETQYF
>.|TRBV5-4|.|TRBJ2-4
TGTGCCAGCAGCTTGTTAACGGGGGAAAACATTCAGTACTTC
CASSLLTGENIQYF
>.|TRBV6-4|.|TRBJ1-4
TGTGCCAGCAGTGGTGCAAGTGACAGGTCCGAAAAACTGTTTTTT
CASSGASDRSEKLFF
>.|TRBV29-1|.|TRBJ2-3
TGCAGCGCCTCGGGCGGGCTGAATACGCAGTATTTT
CSASGGLNTQYF